The 24 T cell receptor beta chains presented below share a single source sample, sequenced in a study of cytomegalovirus exposure and HLA in healthy donors. The data were produced by immunoSEQ multiplex PCR, yet TCRdb's version contains in-frame clones alone and is incomplete. The table records around 98,000 clones, 70% to 90% of them present only once. The source material was PBMCs. The source is a woman aged 25 to 39 in good health and CMV-seronegative.

This chain links TRBV5-4 with TRBJ2-7; a weak D match, TRBD1 (6 bases). The length of the CDR3 is 13 residues. The V and J ends lost 5 bases and 1 base respectively, with 10 bases between them. The germline V gene encodes CDR1 SGHNT and CDR2 YYREEE (reference sequence). CDR3 coding DNA: TGTGCCAGCAGGAACAGGGAGTCCTACGAGCAGTACTTC. Translating it yields CASRNRESYEQYF.

The V gene is TRBV27, the J gene TRBJ1-1; D possibly corresponds to TRBD1 (6 bases). The CDR3 contains 14 residues. V shed 2 bases and J shed 1 base, with 8 bases lying between them. Germline CDR1 is MNHEY and CDR2 is SMNVEV (reference sequence). This CDR3 reads CASSLQGRNTEAFF. The CDR3 DNA reads TGTGCCAGCAGTTTACAGGGGAGGAACACTGAAGCTTTCTTT.

The chain recombines TRBV5-1 with TRBJ2-1; possibly TRBD1 for D (6 bases). The CDR3 sequence is 15 residues long. Germline CDR1 reads SGHRS; CDR2 reads YFSETQ. V lost 4 bases to trimming and J lost 4 bases, with 15 bases between them. This chain's CDR3 is CASSNRDTGYNEQFF. The DNA of the CDR3 is TGCGCCAGCAGCAACCGGGACACGGGATACAATGAGCAGTTCTTC.

V is TRBV6-1 and J is TRBJ2-7; D call uncertain. CDR3 length: 14 amino acids. Germline loops: CDR1 MNHNS, CDR2 SASEGT. Trimming left V 5 bases short and J 1 base short, with 12 bases between. The CDR3 here is CASSSNPLSYEQYF. CDR3 nucleotides: TGTGCCAGCAGTTCCAACCCACTGTCCTACGAGCAGTACTTC.

CDR3 in DNA: TGCAGCGTTGGAAAGGGACTAGCGGGATATGAGACCCAGTACTTC. It yields the protein CSVGKGLAGYETQYF. The chain combines TRBV29-1 with TRBJ2-5; 13 bases match TRBD2. CDR3 length: 15 amino acids. J lost 5 bases, V lost 4 bases, and 7 bases had no gene match. Germline V gene data show CDR1 as SQVTM and CDR2 as ANQGSEA.

The table lists this clone with a count of one. The chain combines TRBV19 with TRBJ1-5; 7 bases align to TRBD1. Germline V gene sequence: CDR1 LNHDA, CDR2 SQIVND (reference sequence). V shed 4 bases, J shed 4 bases, and the junction held 7 bases outside the gene matches. The CDR3 has 15 residues. The CDR3 DNA follows: TGTGCCAGTAGTACCCGGGACAGATTAAATCAGCCCCAGCATTTT. Its translation is CASSTRDRLNQPQHF. The full variable domain, in which reference TRBV19 and TRBJ1-5 provide the parts outside the CDR3, is DGGITQSPKYLFRKEGQNVTLSCEQNLNHDAMYWYRQDPGQGLRLIYYSQIVNDFQKGDIAEGYSVSREKKESFPLTVTSAQKNPTAFYLCASSTRDRLNQPQHFGDGTRLSIL.

The chain couples TRBV7-2 to TRBJ1-2, with 8 bases identical to TRBD1. Germline CDR1 is SGHTA and CDR2 is FQGNSA. The V gene end was trimmed by 5 bases and the J gene end by 8 bases; junction bases not matched to a gene: 10. The CDR3 is 14 residues long. The CDR3 coding sequence is TGTGCCAGCAGCCCTTTTCGACAGGGGATGGGCTACACCTTC. Protein product: CASSPFRQGMGYTF. Variable domain in full (rest from reference TRBV7-2 and TRBJ1-2): GAGVSQSPSNKVTEKGKDVELRCDPISGHTALYWYRQSLGQGLEFLIYFQGNSAPDKSGLPSDRFSAERTGGSVSTLTIQRTQQEDSAVYLCASSPFRQGMGYTFGSGTRLTVV.

J is TRBJ1-1 and V is TRBV27, with 8 bases that match TRBD1. This CDR3 comprises 15 residues. Germline V CDR1 and CDR2: MNHEY, SMNVEV (reference sequence). V was clipped by 6 bases and J by 0 bases; unmatched bases: 6. In DNA form, the CDR3 reads TGTGCCAGCAGACTTTCGACAGGGGTGAACACTGAAGCTTTCTTT. Protein: CASRLSTGVNTEAFF.

The CDR3 sequence: CASRPSGRGSGANVLTF. CDR3 bases: TGTGCCAGCAGACCCAGCGGGAGAGGCTCTGGGGCCAACGTCCTGACTTTC. The J gene is TRBJ2-6, the V gene TRBV7-8, with 8 bases identical to TRBD2. J lost 0 bases, V lost 6 bases, and 7 bases had no gene match. Per the germline V gene, CDR1 is SGHVS and CDR2 is FQNEAQ. There are 17 residues in the CDR3.

This clone came up once. V is TRBV27 and J is TRBJ2-1, with TRBD2 identical over 10 bases. The CDR3 loop spans 17 amino acids. Looked up from germline, CDR1 is MNHEY and CDR2 is SMNVEV (reference sequence). Losses at the gene ends were 3 bases for V and 7 bases for J; bases not matched to a gene: 12. The CDR3 sequence is CASSFPGLAEGGNEQFF. The CDR3 nucleotides are TGTGCCAGCAGTTTCCCTGGACTAGCGGAGGGGGGGAATGAGCAGTTCTTC.

This sequence joins TRBV12-5 and TRBJ2-3; D unclear. Trimming removed 1 base from V and 0 bases from J, with 5 bases in between. CDR1 and CDR2 from the germline V gene are LGHNT and FRNRAP. The CDR3 contains 14 residues. CDR3 in amino acids: CASGLDSSTDTQYF. The CDR3, as DNA: TGTGCTAGTGGTTTGGACAGCAGCACAGATACGCAGTATTTT. Full variable domain (outside the CDR3, taken from reference TRBV12-5 and TRBJ2-3): DARVTQTPRHKVTEMGQEVTMRCQPILGHNTVFWYRQTMMQGLELLAYFRNRAPLDDSGMPKDRFSAEMPDATLATLKIQPSEPRDSAVYFCASGLDSSTDTQYFGPGTRLTVL.

The sample holds one count of this clone. CDR3 DNA: TGTGCCAGCAGCTTGAGCAGGACTAGCGGTTTCGAGCAGTACTTC. Amino acid sequence: CASSLSRTSGFEQYF. This chain connects TRBV5-4 to TRBJ2-7, with 10 positions matching TRBD2. J was trimmed by 6 bases and V by 1 base; bases with no gene match: 7. The CDR3 contains 15 residues. CDR1 SGHNT and CDR2 YYREEE come from the germline V gene (reference sequence).

This chain joins TRBV28 and TRBJ2-5; D is possibly TRBD1 (6 bases). The CDR3 covers 14 residues. V gave up 10 bases and J gave up 3 bases, with 18 bases separating them. Per the germline V gene, CDR1 is MDHEN and CDR2 is SYDVKM. The CDR3 DNA is TGTGCCACCTTAGCCCCCCACAGGGAAGAGACCCAGTACTTC. It encodes CATLAPHREETQYF.

The chain carries TRBV5-4 and TRBJ2-3; a possible D gene is TRBD2 (6 bases). Germline CDR1 is SGHNT and CDR2 is YYREEE (reference sequence). This CDR3 is built from 17 residues. The ends were cut back, 2 bases at V and 3 bases at J, with 19 bases in the middle. CDR3 residues: CASSFLSMGGFTDTQYF. CDR3 coding DNA: TGTGCCAGCAGCTTTCTTTCGATGGGGGGATTTACAGATACGCAGTATTTT.

The chain has TRBV29-1 and TRBJ2-7; D unclear. The germline gives CDR1 SQVTM, CDR2 ANQGSEA. V lost 3 bases to trimming and J lost 3 bases, with 9 bases between them. CDR3 size: 12 residues. This chain's CDR3 is CSVDGSDYEQYF. For the CDR3, the DNA is TGCAGCGTTGACGGCAGCGACTACGAGCAGTACTTC.

This clone came up a few times. The chain combines TRBV27 with TRBJ2-1; the D gene is possibly TRBD1 (5 bases). Germline V CDR1 and CDR2: MNHEY, SMNVEV (reference sequence). There are 13 residues in the CDR3. Trimming took 3 bases from V and 5 from J, leaving 8 bases between them. The CDR3 nucleotides are TGTGCCAGCAGTTTGGTGACAGACAATGAGCAGTTCTTC. This encodes CASSLVTDNEQFF.

This chain links TRBV2 with TRBJ2-7; 8 bases match TRBD2. V shed 7 bases, J shed 3 bases, and the junction held 8 bases outside the gene matches. Germline V CDR1 and CDR2: SNHLY, FYNNEI. This CDR3 is 14 amino acids long. CDR3 nucleotide sequence: TGTGCCAGCACCCCGGAGAGCGGGAGCTACGAGCAGTACTTC. Protein: CASTPESGSYEQYF. Full variable domain (remainder filled in from reference TRBV2 and TRBJ2-7): EPEVTQTPSHQVTQMGQEVILRCVPISNHLYFYWYRQILGQKVEFLVSFYNNEISEKSEIFDDQFSVERPDGSNFTLKIRSTKLEDSAMYFCASTPESGSYEQYFGPGTRLTVT.

The chain links TRBV6-5 to TRBJ2-1; possibly TRBD2 for D (6 bases). Germline loops: CDR1 MNHEY, CDR2 SVGAGI. V dropped 2 bases and J dropped 5 bases, with 10 bases sitting between them. This CDR3 region has 14 residues. CDR3 DNA sequence: TGTGCCAGCAGTTACCCCGGGGGTAACAATGAGCAGTTCTTC. Its protein product is CASSYPGGNNEQFF.

This clone appeared once. The V and J genes are TRBV28 and TRBJ2-7, with D possibly matching TRBD1 (5 bases). Germline CDR1 and CDR2: MDHEN and SYDVKM. V was clipped by 6 bases and J by 2 bases, with 17 bases between them. The CDR3 is made up of 15 amino acids. The CDR3 sequence is CASSPSGQGAYEQYF. CDR3 nucleotides: TGTGCCAGCAGCCCATCGGGTCAGGGCGCCTACGAGCAGTACTTC.

This chain connects TRBV10-3 to TRBJ2-5; 11 nucleotides line up with TRBD2. This CDR3 spans 14 amino acids. After removal of 3 bases from V and 5 bases from J, the junction contained 2 bases not matched to a gene. Germline V gene sequence: CDR1 ENHRY, CDR2 SYGVKD. CDR3 loop: CAISDRTSGETQYF. CDR3 in DNA: TGTGCCATCAGTGACAGGACTAGCGGGGAGACCCAGTACTTC.

The chain employs TRBV7-6 and TRBJ2-7; 7 nucleotides align to TRBD1. Germline values: CDR1 SGHVS, CDR2 FNYEAQ. Unmatched junction bases numbered 14, after V lost 0 bases and J lost 6 bases. The CDR3 covers 17 residues. CDR3 DNA sequence: TGTGCCAGCAGCTTAGCTGGAACCGGGACAGCCGATGCCGAGCAGTACTTC. This gives the protein CASSLAGTGTADAEQYF.

This rearrangement joins TRBV4-1 to TRBJ1-1, with D uncertain. The CDR3 sequence is 13 residues long. Germline V gene sequence: CDR1 MGHRA, CDR2 YSYEKL. V lost 1 base, J lost 5 bases, and 8 bases lay in between. This CDR3 reads CASSQGEWTEAFF. For the CDR3, the DNA is TGCGCCAGCAGCCAAGGAGAATGGACTGAAGCTTTCTTT.

The chain recombines TRBV18 with TRBJ1-2; D is ambiguous. Germline lookup yields CDR1 KGHSH and CDR2 LQKENI. Trimming removed 3 bases from V and 5 bases from J, with 19 bases in between. CDR3 size: 16 residues. The DNA for the CDR3 is TGTGCCAGCTCACCCGCGCGGTCCGGTGATTATTATGGCTACACCTTC. This encodes CASSPARSGDYYGYTF. The entire variable domain, with the rest obtained from reference TRBV18 and TRBJ1-2, is as follows: NAGVMQNPRHLVRRRGQEARLRCSPMKGHSHVYWYRQLPEEGLKFMVYLQKENIIDESGMPKERFSAEFPKEGPSILRIQQVVRGDSAAYFCASSPARSGDYYGYTFGSGTRLTVV.

V usage is TRBV9 and J usage is TRBJ2-7, with 8 positions matching TRBD1. The CDR3 spans 13 residues. The junction had 5 bases not matched to a gene; V was cut back by 0 bases and J by 9 bases. Germline-derived CDR1 and CDR2 are SGDLS and YYNGEE. CDR3 DNA sequence: TGTGCCAGCAGCGTAGGTGGGACAGGCGGGCAGTACTTC. Its translation: CASSVGGTGGQYF.